A selection of T cell receptor beta chains follows, all from one sample in a study of vaccination and CD4 T cells after COVID-19. The antigens of these receptors remain unknown. One entry per CDR3 protein results from TCRdb running MiXCR on the PCR reads. Here the sample spans more than 8,500 distinct CDR3 sequences, 48% being singletons. Sequenced: CD4+ T cells from blood, cultured in vitro. The receptors were sampled from a human donor in good health. The CDR3 runs from the conserved cysteine through the conserved F or W. The D gene is left open where the match is weak. Size values are once, few and many counts, or a class for expanded clones, and some rows have none.

size	D	V	J	CDR3	DNA
few	.	TRBV24-1	TRBJ2-3	CATSEARGTDTQYF	TGTGCCACCAGTGAGGCCCGGGGAACAGATACGCAGTATTTT
.	.	TRBV7-8	TRBJ1-3	CASTYPRGGSSGNTIYF	TGTGCCAGCACCTACCCGAGGGGCGGGAGCTCTGGAAACACCATATATTTT
.	.	TRBV2	TRBJ2-7	CASSIPPGSEQYF	TGTGCCAGCAGTATACCCCCAGGGAGCGAGCAGTACTTC
.	.	TRBV2	TRBJ2-5	CASTRDGGLVQETQYF	TGTGCCAGCACCCGGGATGGGGGCCTAGTTCAAGAGACCCAGTACTTC
.	.	TRBV7-2	TRBJ1-2	CASSPTGLGDTF	TGTGCCAGCAGCCCAACGGGCCTCGGTGACACCTTC
few	.	TRBV2	TRBJ1-3	CASSLGQPSSGNTIYF	TGTGCCAGCAGTTTAGGACAGCCTTCCTCTGGAAACACCATATATTTT
.	TRBD1	TRBV19	TRBJ1-5	CASDQGGSNQPQHF	TGTGCCAGTGACCAGGGGGGCAGCAATCAGCCCCAGCATTTT
.	.	TRBV19	TRBJ2-1	CASSWLNNEQFF	TGTGCCAGTAGTTGGCTCAACAATGAGCAGTTCTTC
.	.	TRBV5-8	TRBJ2-7	CASRGTNFYEQYF	TGTGCCAGCCGGGGCACGAACTTCTACGAGCAGTACTTC
few	.	TRBV10-1	TRBJ1-1	CASNTGTTTREGVTEAFF	TGCGCCAGTAATACCGGGACAACGACTCGGGAGGGGGTCACTGAAGCTTTCTTT
few	.	TRBV21-1	TRBJ2-7	CASILTSGLGEYF	TGTGCCAGCATTTTGACTAGCGGTTTAGGGGAGTACTTC
.	.	TRBV6-2/TRBV6-3	TRBJ1-1	CASRPLPPQRTEAFF	TGTGCCAGCAGACCCCTCCCCCCACAGCGGACTGAAGCTTTCTTT
.	.	TRBV11-2	TRBJ1-3	CASSFPRGGNTIYF	TGTGCCAGCAGCTTCCCCCGGGGTGGAAACACCATATATTTT
few	TRBD2	TRBV12-3/TRBV12-4	TRBJ2-3	CASSLLGLAVTDTQYF	TGTGCCAGCAGTTTATTAGGGCTAGCGGTGACAGATACGCAGTATTTT
.	.	TRBV7-2	TRBJ1-3	CASSLFRSRGPGNTIYF	TGTGCCAGCAGCTTGTTCCGGTCCAGGGGTCCTGGAAACACCATATATTTT
.	.	TRBV6-1	TRBJ1-1	CASRKTGIGEAFF	TGTGCCAGCAGGAAAACAGGGATTGGTGAAGCTTTCTTT
.	TRBD2	TRBV7-2	TRBJ2-7	CASSLAVSGDSFYEQYF	TGTGCCAGCAGCTTAGCAGTGAGCGGGGATTCCTTCTACGAGCAGTACTTC
.	.	TRBV29-1	TRBJ1-1	CSVEAPRSRNTEAFF	TGCAGCGTTGAGGCCCCAAGAAGTAGGAACACTGAAGCTTTCTTT
few	TRBD1	TRBV15	TRBJ1-2	CATRPGQGRGGYTF	TGTGCCACCAGACCGGGACAGGGAAGAGGTGGCTACACCTTC
.	.	TRBV20-1	TRBJ2-1	CSARDLWGLHNEQFF	TGCAGTGCTAGAGATCTGTGGGGCCTTCACAATGAGCAGTTCTTC
.	.	TRBV20-1	TRBJ1-5	CSARELWGKQPQHF	TGCAGTGCTAGGGAACTCTGGGGGAAGCAGCCCCAGCATTTT
.	.	TRBV20-1	TRBJ2-4	CSAMGGAKNIQYF	TGCAGTGCTATGGGGGGCGCCAAAAACATTCAGTACTTC
.	TRBD1	TRBV20-1	TRBJ1-2	CSARGRGLFYGYTF	TGCAGTGCAAGGGGCAGGGGGCTCTTCTATGGCTACACCTTC
.	.	TRBV5-8	TRBJ1-5	CASSLWRSNQPQHF	TGTGCCAGCAGCTTATGGAGAAGCAATCAGCCCCAGCATTTT
few	.	TRBV7-9	TRBJ2-5	CASSPPGVVGEETQYF	TGTGCCAGCAGCCCCCCCGGTGTGGTGGGTGAGGAGACCCAGTACTTC
.	.	TRBV11-2	TRBJ1-2	CASSRGGGQYTF	TGTGCCAGCAGCCGCGGGGGCGGCCAATACACCTTC
.	TRBD1	TRBV14	TRBJ1-5	CASSPLKAAGQGRSNQPQHF	TGTGCCAGCAGCCCCCTCAAGGCGGCAGGACAGGGGCGGAGCAATCAGCCCCAGCATTTT
few	TRBD1	TRBV6-5	TRBJ2-5	CASSYSPYRGRETQYF	TGTGCCAGCAGTTACTCCCCGTACAGGGGGCGTGAGACCCAGTACTTC
.	.	TRBV6-2/TRBV6-3	TRBJ1-2	CASRHDMTASAGYTF	TGTGCCAGCAGACATGACATGACGGCCTCGGCTGGCTACACCTTC
once	.	TRBV6-1	TRBJ2-3	CASSVTDTQYF	TGTGCCAGTTCTGTCACAGATACGCAGTATTTT
.	.	TRBV6-5	TRBJ1-1	CASSYIAIRTEAFF	TGTGCCAGCAGTTACATAGCGATCCGGACTGAAGCTTTCTTT
few	TRBD2	TRBV6-1	TRBJ2-2	CASSDFSGRLTGELFF	TGTGCCAGCAGTGATTTTAGCGGGAGATTGACCGGGGAGCTGTTTTTT
few	.	TRBV7-2	TRBJ2-2	CASSPQGDLTGELFF	TGTGCCAGCAGCCCCCAAGGGGACTTGACCGGGGAGCTGTTTTTT
once	TRBD1	TRBV6-5	TRBJ2-7	CASSYADRVVSSEQYF	TGTGCCAGCAGTTACGCCGACAGGGTCGTATCCTCCGAGCAGTACTTC
few	.	TRBV12-3/TRBV12-4	TRBJ1-6	CASSRSGQGDSPLHF	TGTGCCAGCAGCCGATCCGGGCAGGGAGATTCACCCCTCCACTTT
few	TRBD1	TRBV19	TRBJ1-1	CASSLGAGGRRTEAFF	TGTGCCAGTAGCCTAGGGGCAGGGGGCCGGAGAACTGAAGCTTTCTTT
.	.	TRBV11-2	TRBJ2-7	CASSLGSGHYEQYF	TGTGCCAGCAGCTTAGGTAGCGGACACTACGAGCAGTACTTC
few	.	TRBV5-1	TRBJ2-7	CASSLGGFDEQYF	TGCGCCAGCAGCTTGGGGGGGTTCGACGAGCAGTACTTC
few	TRBD1	TRBV28	TRBJ1-2	CASSSAGGLSAPPRGGHNYYGYTF	TGTGCCAGCAGTTCCGCAGGGGGCCTTAGTGCCCCGCCGCGGGGGGGTCATAACTACTATGGCTACACCTTC
.	.	TRBV20-1	TRBJ1-3	CSATQGNTIYF	TGCAGTGCTACGCAGGGAAACACCATATATTTT
few	.	TRBV20-1	TRBJ1-6	CSAWVGDSPLHF	TGCAGTGCCTGGGTCGGGGATTCACCCCTCCACTTT
once	.	TRBV20-1	TRBJ1-1	CSARATGTNTEAFF	TGCAGTGCTAGGGCGACAGGTACGAACACTGAAGCTTTCTTT
few	TRBD2	TRBV20-1	TRBJ2-3	CSARDPGGGADTQYF	TGCAGTGCTAGAGATCCGGGCGGGGGGGCAGATACGCAGTATTTT
.	TRBD1	TRBV28	TRBJ1-2	CASSSGTGLVGYGYTF	TGTGCCAGCAGTTCGGGGACAGGGTTGGTAGGCTATGGCTACACCTTC
.	.	TRBV29-1	TRBJ1-1	CSVEVPGAVTEAFF	TGCAGCGTTGAAGTCCCAGGGGCTGTCACTGAAGCTTTCTTT
few	.	TRBV28	TRBJ1-5	CASSPSGGPFSNQPQHF	TGTGCCAGCAGCCCCTCAGGTGGACCGTTTAGCAATCAGCCCCAGCATTTT
.	.	TRBV10-1	TRBJ2-2	CASSGTDMSGELFF	TGCGCCAGCAGTGGAACCGACATGTCCGGGGAGCTGTTTTTT
.	.	TRBV4-3	TRBJ1-2	CASSSDPTTNYGYTF	TGCGCCAGCAGCTCGGACCCTACGACTAACTATGGCTACACCTTC